This TCR beta chain was retrieved from a study of post-analysis software for immune sequencing data. The TCR beta cDNA libraries carried unique molecular identifiers. TCRdb redid the calling of the PCR reads with MiXCR, one entry per CDR3 protein. The sample has under 200,000 distinct CDR3 sequences, about 36% seen once. About this clonotype itself: Its antigen is currently unknown.

General study points: Multiple sclerosis patients had significantly lower normalized Chao1 diversity than controls. Strong co-clustering by F measure linked samples that shared a preparation batch.

The CDR3 has 16 amino acids. Trimming cost V 5 bases and J 4 bases, with 18 bases left between them. The chain employs TRBV12-3 or TRBV12-4 and TRBJ2-1, with a weak D call TRBD1 (6 bases). Sequencing used blood, obtained after autologous hematopoietic stem cell transplantation. The TCR originated in a girl between 5 and 17 years old with multiple sclerosis. CDR3 amino acids: CASSQDSPWGYNEQFF. The CDR3 DNA sequence: TGTGCCAGCAGTCAGGACAGTCCTTGGGGGTACAATGAGCAGTTCTTC.